This TCR beta chain was identified in a study of PD-1 blockade in classical Hodgkin lymphoma. About the study: Intravenous delivery of nivolumab at 3 mg/kg to patients occurred every 2 weeks.

About this clone: Its cognate antigen is unknown.

This CDR3 region has 14 residues. The ends were cut back, 3 bases at V and 7 bases at J, with 13 bases in the middle. The germline gives CDR1 SGHTA, CDR2 FQGNSA. Time point: cycle 4 day 1 (C4D1), after five to seven weeks of nivolumab. Each patient relapsed following autologous stem cell transplantation, and prior brentuximab vedotin exposure differed. Starting with thawed PBMCs, CD4+ T cells were purified by magnetic negative selection. Patients showed best responses of complete response, partial response or progressive disease. The protocol was immunoSEQ multiplex PCR, while the TCRdb copy is restricted to in-frame clones and leaves out a portion. The sample lists 25,000 to 30,000 clones, about 88% occurring once. The study, taken as a whole, reports: Partial responders and progressors had significantly lower baseline TCR diversity. Causes of the repertoire differences remain undefined, possibly disease activity or prior therapy.

The TCR was taken from a human donor with classical Hodgkin lymphoma. The V and J genes are TRBV7-2 and TRBJ1-3; D is ambiguous. The sequences come from CD4+ T cells from blood, collected before the fourth cycle of nivolumab. The CDR3 protein is CASSFVEGGNTIYF. Here the CDR3 DNA reads TGTGCCAGCAGCTTTGTGGAGGGTGGGAACACCATATATTTT. Full variable domain (missing parts from reference TRBV7-2 and TRBJ1-3): GAGVSQSPSNKVTEKGKDVELRCDPISGHTALYWYRQSLGQGLEFLIYFQGNSAPDKSGLPSDRFSAERTGGSVSTLTIQRTQQEDSAVYLCASSFVEGGNTIYFGEGSWLTVV.